These 24 T cell receptor beta chains originate from one sample sequenced in a study of blood T cell repertoires in COVID-19. Using immunoSEQ multiplex PCR, the repertoire was profiled, and TCRdb retains in-frame clones only, with some absent. The sample shows roughly 140,000 clones, around 74% of them seen only once. The source material was peripheral blood. These TCRs come from a woman over 75 with acute or convalescent COVID-19.

This sequence joins TRBV10-3 and TRBJ1-4; TRBD1 matches at 10 bases. The CDR3 is 14 residues long. Germline CDR1 is ENHRY and CDR2 is SYGVKD. J gave up 6 bases and V 6 bases, and 4 bases lay outside the gene matches. As DNA, the CDR3 is TGTGCCATCAGGACAGGGGGCGCGGATGAAAAACTGTTTTTT. This sequence encodes CAIRTGGADEKLFF.

This clone has more than one count but fewer than ten. The gene calls are TRBV2 and TRBJ2-3, with a tentative D call TRBD2 (6 bases). CDR1 SNHLY and CDR2 FYNNEI come from the germline V gene. The CDR3 runs to 14 residues. V was cut by 4 bases and J by 6 bases, with 14 bases left in between. CDR3 DNA: TGTGCCAGCAGTGTGGGGGGTAACATGGATACGCAGTATTTT. It specifies CASSVGGNMDTQYF.

The chain employs TRBV7-8 and TRBJ1-5; 8 positions agree with TRBD1. This CDR3 contains 16 residues. Losses at the gene ends were 3 bases for V and 0 bases for J; bases not matched to a gene: 4. CDR1 is SGHVS and CDR2 is FQNEAQ in the germline V gene. The CDR3 DNA sequence: TGTGCCAGCAGCTTGAGGACAGGGAATAGCAATCAGCCCCAGCATTTT. Amino acids: CASSLRTGNSNQPQHF.

The chain is built from TRBV7-9 and TRBJ1-1; 7 bases are shared with TRBD1. The CDR3 sequence is 14 residues long. Germline-derived CDR1 and CDR2 are SEHNR and FQNEAQ (reference sequence). The trim removed 3 bases at V and 1 base at J, leaving 2 bases unmatched. The CDR3, as DNA: TGTGCCAGCAGCTTGACAGGGAGGAACACTGAAGCTTTCTTT. This translates into CASSLTGRNTEAFF.

The rearrangement joins TRBV7-3 to TRBJ2-3; 8 nucleotides match TRBD2. The CDR3 totals 18 residues. Germline V lookup: CDR1 SGHTA, CDR2 FQGTGA. Germline trimming cut 5 bases from V and 5 bases from J; bases unmatched to any gene: 18. CDR3 in DNA: TGTGCCAGCAGCCTACCGAAAGGCCAGCGGGAGTCGGGAGATACGCAGTATTTT. Amino acids: CASSLPKGQRESGDTQYF.

The CDR3 reads CASSSQGGTAFF. Here the CDR3 DNA reads TGTGCCAGCAGCTCACAGGGGGGGACGGCTTTCTTT. This chain links TRBV7-2 with TRBJ1-1, with 8 bases fitting TRBD1. Looked up from germline, CDR1 is SGHTA and CDR2 is FQGNSA. The CDR3 is 12 amino acids. V lost 4 bases to trimming and J lost 11 bases; unmatched junction nucleotides: 6.

The chain carries TRBV5-6 and TRBJ2-7, with D possibly TRBD2 on 5 matching bases. Germline V gene lookup returns CDR1 SGHDT and CDR2 YYEEEE. This CDR3 region has 14 residues. Trimming removed 9 bases at V and 1 base at J, with 17 bases between. The CDR3: CATRNIARSYEQYF. The CDR3 nucleotides are TGTGCCACCCGAAATATAGCGCGATCCTACGAGCAGTACTTC.

Concerning this clone: The same CDR3 is also encoded by other DNA sequences in this sample. This sequence joins TRBV5-4 and TRBJ2-5; TRBD2 aligns across 7 bases. This CDR3 is built from 15 residues. With V trimmed by 5 bases and J by 5 bases, 12 bases remained unmatched. Per the germline V gene, CDR1 is SGHNT and CDR2 is YYREEE (reference sequence). The CDR3 coding sequence is TGTGCCAGCAGACTGGGGGGGGGAGGCGGGGAGACCCAGTACTTC. This encodes CASRLGGGGGETQYF.

This chain links TRBV18 with TRBJ2-7; 9 nucleotides match TRBD2. The CDR3 loop spans 16 amino acids. CDR1 is KGHSH and CDR2 is LQKENI in the germline V gene. V lost 2 bases to trimming and J lost 6 bases; unmatched junction nucleotides: 11. CDR3: CASSPTNAGGALEQYF. CDR3 bases: TGTGCCAGCTCACCAACAAACGCGGGGGGGGCCCTCGAGCAGTACTTC.

A few counts support this clone. The rearrangement uses TRBV6-6 and TRBJ2-7; weak D call: TRBD2 (6 bases). V was cut by 6 bases and J by 4 bases, with 13 bases left in between. The CDR3 has 13 amino acids. Germline CDR1 is MNHNY and CDR2 is SVGAGI (reference sequence). CDR3 sequence reads: CASRLATIYEQYF. As DNA, the CDR3 is TGTGCCAGCAGGCTAGCGACGATTTACGAGCAGTACTTC.

J is TRBJ2-7 and V is TRBV3-1 (or the pseudogene TRBV3-2); 8 bases line up with TRBD1. This CDR3 is built from 14 residues. Per germline, CDR1 LGHDT and CDR2 YNNKEL (reference sequence). After removal of 1 base from V and 6 bases from J, the junction contained 5 bases not matched to a gene. This CDR3 reads CASSQGTGRTEQYF. For the CDR3, the DNA is TGTGCCAGCAGCCAAGGGACAGGGCGCACCGAGCAGTACTTC.

The V call is TRBV2, the J call TRBJ2-5; D unresolved. This CDR3 region has 13 residues. CDR1 is SNHLY and CDR2 is FYNNEI in the germline V gene. V shed 9 bases and J shed 0 bases, with 11 bases lying between them. The CDR3 nucleotides read TGTGCCAGTTTGTTTAGAAACCAAGAGACCCAGTACTTC. Its protein product is CASLFRNQETQYF. Full variable domain (rest looked up from reference TRBV2 and TRBJ2-5): EPEVTQTPSHQVTQMGQEVILRCVPISNHLYFYWYRQILGQKVEFLVSFYNNEISEKSEIFDDQFSVERPDGSNFTLKIRSTKLEDSAMYFCASLFRNQETQYFGPGTRLLVL.

This clone was seen only once. The chain is built from TRBV29-1 and TRBJ1-2; D call uncertain. The CDR3 is 14 residues long. Per germline, CDR1 SQVTM and CDR2 ANQGSEA. V lost 4 bases to trimming and J lost 4 bases, with 16 bases between them. CDR3 DNA sequence: TGCAGCGTTGCCCCACGCCTAAATACCTATGGCTACACCTTC. Its protein is CSVAPRLNTYGYTF.

The sample holds a few counts of this clone. The chain couples TRBV4-2 to TRBJ2-7, with 11 bases fitting TRBD2. The length of the CDR3 is 15 residues. The V segment lost 0 bases and the J segment 2 bases; nucleotides outside the gene matches: 0. From germline, CDR1 is LGHNA and CDR2 YNFKEQ. The CDR3 nucleotides read TGTGCCAGCAGCCAAGATAGCGGGAGGGCCTACGAGCAGTACTTC. Protein sequence: CASSQDSGRAYEQYF.

The genes are TRBV11-3 and TRBJ2-7, with 9 positions matching TRBD1. The CDR3 contains 14 residues. CDR1 SGHNT and CDR2 YENEEA come from the germline V gene. The junction had 10 bases not matched to a gene; V was cut back by 7 bases and J by 6 bases. The CDR3 region is CASIPDRGGREQYF. The CDR3 bases are TGTGCCAGCATCCCGGACAGGGGAGGTCGCGAGCAGTACTTC.

This chain connects TRBV3-1 (or the pseudogene TRBV3-2) to TRBJ1-5, with no clear D. The CDR3 contains 14 residues. Looked up from germline, CDR1 is LGHDT and CDR2 is YNNKEL (reference sequence). V shed 0 bases and J shed 3 bases, with 6 bases lying between them. The CDR3 region has the DNA TGTGCCAGCAGCCAAGATACAGTCAATCAGCCCCAGCATTTT. It specifies CASSQDTVNQPQHF.

This rearrangement joins TRBV18 to TRBJ1-6; D ambiguous. CDR3 length equals 15 residues. The germline gives CDR1 KGHSH, CDR2 LQKENI. V lost 4 bases and J lost 5, with 12 bases in between. CDR3 region: CASSQSVSNNSPLHF. In nucleotides, the CDR3 is TGTGCCAGCTCACAATCAGTGTCGAATAATTCACCCCTCCACTTT.

The V gene is TRBV3-1 (or the pseudogene TRBV3-2), the J gene TRBJ1-5, with 11 bases identical to TRBD1. Per the germline V gene, CDR1 is LGHDT and CDR2 is YNNKEL (reference sequence). J was trimmed by 7 bases and V by 4 bases; bases with no gene match: 3. There are 14 residues in the CDR3. The CDR3 here is CASSLGTGGQPQHF. CDR3 nucleotide sequence: TGTGCCAGCAGCCTCGGGACAGGGGGACAGCCCCAGCATTTT.

The chain joins TRBV7-9 to TRBJ2-5; 10 bases match TRBD1. V shed 5 bases and J 5 bases; nucleotides not matched to a gene: 8. Germline V gene data show CDR1 as SEHNR and CDR2 as FQNEAQ (reference sequence). This CDR3 spans 15 amino acids. The CDR3 sequence is CASSQGTGALETQYF. The CDR3 nucleotides read TGTGCCAGCAGCCAAGGGACAGGGGCGTTGGAGACCCAGTACTTC. The variable domain in full, completed from reference TRBV7-9 and TRBJ2-5, reads DTGVSQNPRHKITKRGQNVTFRCDPISEHNRLYWYRQTLGQGPEFLTYFQNEAQLEKSRLLSDRFSAERPKGSFSTLEIQRTEQGDSAMYLCASSQGTGALETQYFGPGTRLLVL.

With regard to this clone: Other DNA sequences within the sample encode an identical CDR3. This sequence joins TRBV5-1 and TRBJ2-1, with D perhaps matching TRBD1 (5 bases). Germline V gene sequence: CDR1 SGHRS, CDR2 YFSETQ. This CDR3 is built from 15 residues. V gave up 3 bases and J gave up 3 bases, with 13 bases separating them. CDR3: CASSWDGQGYNEQFF. In nucleotides, the CDR3 is TGCGCCAGCAGCTGGGATGGACAAGGCTACAATGAGCAGTTCTTC. Full variable domain (rest looked up from reference TRBV5-1 and TRBJ2-1): KAGVTQTPRYLIKTRGQQVTLSCSPISGHRSVSWYQQTPGQGLQFLFEYFSETQRNKGNFPGRFSGRQFSNSRSEMNVSTLELGDSALYLCASSWDGQGYNEQFFGPGTRLTVL.

This clone was observed once. Other DNA sequences within the sample encode an identical CDR3. The V gene is TRBV6-5, the J gene TRBJ2-2, with TRBD1 as a possible D gene (5 bases). This CDR3 region has 14 residues. V lost 5 bases and J 1 base, leaving 8 bases between the germline ends. Germline V gives CDR1 MNHEY, CDR2 SVGAGI. The DNA for the CDR3 is TGTGCCAGCAGTAGGCAGGGGAACACCGGGGAGCTGTTTTTT. This gives the protein CASSRQGNTGELFF.

The gene calls are TRBV7-3 and TRBJ2-3, with 7 nucleotides matching TRBD2. The CDR3 consists of 15 residues. Unmatched junction bases numbered 4, after V lost 0 bases and J lost 4 bases. Germline loops: CDR1 SGHTA, CDR2 FQGTGA. The CDR3 is CASSLTALAADTQYF. The CDR3 DNA reads TGTGCCAGCAGCTTAACGGCGCTAGCGGCAGATACGCAGTATTTT.

V gene TRBV7-2 combines with J gene TRBJ2-5; TRBD2 might be the D (5 bases). V lost 1 base and J lost 4, with 19 bases in between. The CDR3 length is 17 residues. The germline V gene has CDR1 SGHTA and CDR2 FQGNSA. The CDR3, as DNA: TGTGCCAGCAGCTTAGATGGCCCAGGACTTTTTGGAGAGACCCAGTACTTC. It encodes CASSLDGPGLFGETQYF.

CDR3 nucleotide sequence: TGTGCCAGCAGTTCGGACAGGGATAGCAATCAGCCCCAGCATTTT. Protein sequence: CASSSDRDSNQPQHF. V gene TRBV6-5 combines with J gene TRBJ1-5; 8 bases agree with TRBD1. With 4 bases clipped from V and 0 bases from J, the junction kept 2 bases outside the gene matches. The CDR3 runs 15 residues. Germline V lookup: CDR1 MNHEY, CDR2 SVGAGI.